The TCR beta chain under discussion was sequenced for a study of OX40 agonist ivuxolimab in advanced cancers. Overall study: A diagnosis of hepatocellular carcinoma, melanoma, renal cell or head and neck cancer was present in dose-escalation patients.

Notes on this clone: The antigen remains unidentified.

Study conclusions and caveats: Among the nonresponders, some also had low normalized T-cell clonal expansion.

Measured with immunoSEQ multiplex PCR; TCRdb has only the in-frame clones, and not every one. The top ten hold 4.5% to 5.5% of the sample, which has more than 45,000 clones, more than 70% seen once. The source is an adult with an advanced solid tumor such as melanoma, head and neck, liver or kidney cancer. The sequences come from CD4+ or CD8+ T cells sorted from blood, collected in a trial of the OX40 agonist ivuxolimab.

CDR3 DNA: TGTGCCAGCAGCTCCAGACTGACGGGAGGGGCCAACGTCCTGACTTTC. Its protein is CASSSRLTGGANVLTF. V and J are TRBV11-2 and TRBJ2-6; D might be TRBD2 (5 bases). CDR3 length equals 16 residues. Germline-derived CDR1 and CDR2 are SGHAT and FQNNGV. The V end lost 4 bases, the J end lost 4 bases, and 14 bases lay between the germline ends.